This passage covers 21 T cell receptor beta chains from one sample sequenced in a study of CD8 T cells in ankylosing spondylitis. TCRdb called the 5' RACE reads again in MiXCR, with one record for every CDR3 protein. Among around 340,000 distinct CDR3 sequences, roughly 14% were seen once, and the ten largest hold about 1%. The sequenced sample was blood, either unsorted or a sorted T cell fraction (not recorded which). Every receptor here comes from a male donor with ankylosing spondylitis or in good health (not recorded which).

The chain combines TRBV10-1 with TRBJ2-5; TRBD2 matches 10 bases. The germline CDR1 and CDR2 sequences are WNHNN and SYGVQD (reference sequence). This CDR3 contains 16 residues. J lost 3 bases, V lost 3 bases, and 7 bases had no gene match. The CDR3 DNA reads as TGCGCCAGCAGTGACCCCGCTAGCGGGGGCAAAGAGACCCAGTACTTC. Translation gives CASSDPASGGKETQYF.

V gene TRBV14 combines with J gene TRBJ2-1, with unresolved D. The V gene lost 0 bases and the J gene lost 6 bases, with 9 bases spanning the gap. The CDR3 contains 14 residues. Germline V CDR1 and CDR2: SGHDN, FVKESK. Here the CDR3 reads CASSQDLFRNEQFF. CDR3 sequence (DNA): TGTGCCAGCAGCCAAGATCTTTTCCGCAATGAGCAGTTCTTC.

The V gene is TRBV3-1, the J gene TRBJ1-1; D is ambiguous. The ends were cut back, 0 bases at V and 8 bases at J, with 7 bases in the middle. The CDR3 is 12 residues long. Germline CDR1 LGHDT, CDR2 YNNKEL (reference sequence). CDR3 in amino acids: CASSQEGREAFF. Here the CDR3 DNA reads TGTGCCAGCAGCCAAGAAGGCAGGGAAGCTTTCTTT.

The chain links TRBV10-3 to TRBJ2-5; unclear D gene. The CDR3 runs 13 residues. Per germline, CDR1 ENHRY and CDR2 SYGVKD. V was shortened by 0 bases and J by 9 bases, with 11 bases between the two germline ends. The chain's CDR3 is CAISESGRMAQYF. CDR3 DNA: TGTGCCATCAGTGAGTCGGGCAGGATGGCCCAGTACTTC.

This clonotype was observed a few times. The chain links TRBV10-3 to TRBJ2-4; perhaps D is TRBD1 or TRBD2 (5 bases each). This CDR3 is built from 17 residues. The germline V gene has CDR1 ENHRY and CDR2 SYGVKD. Trimming shortened V by 2 bases and J by 1 base, and 15 bases separated the two germline ends. The CDR3 sequence: CAISEGDGLGAKNIQYF. CDR3 coding DNA: TGTGCCATCAGTGAGGGGGACGGGTTAGGTGCCAAAAACATTCAGTACTTC.

The CDR3 nucleotides are TGCAGTGCTAGAGATCGTGACGGCACAGATACGCAGTATTTT. Translation gives CSARDRDGTDTQYF. The chain recombines TRBV20-1 with TRBJ2-3, with no clear D. There are 14 residues in the CDR3. With 0 bases removed from V and 1 base from J, the gap between germline ends came to 8 bases. Germline assignment: CDR1 DFQATT and CDR2 SNEGSKA (reference sequence).

This clonotype turned up a few times. The chain employs TRBV11-2 and TRBJ2-1; 8 bases are a match to TRBD2. Germline lookup yields CDR1 SGHAT and CDR2 FQNNGV. V shed 10 bases, J shed 4 bases, and the junction held 12 bases outside the gene matches. This CDR3 contains 15 residues. The CDR3 reads CATRALAGNYNEQFF. In nucleotides, the CDR3 is TGTGCCACCCGAGCCTTAGCGGGGAATTACAATGAGCAGTTCTTC.

There are a few counts of this clonotype. J is TRBJ2-4 and V is TRBV30; D perhaps matches TRBD2 (5 bases). CDR3 length: 15 residues. Trimming cost V 2 bases and J 3 bases, with 14 bases left between them. Germline V lookup: CDR1 GTSNPN, CDR2 SVGIG (reference sequence). CDR3 DNA sequence: TGTGCCTGGAGTAGGACTCCCCTCCACAAAAACATTCAGTACTTC. Translating it yields CAWSRTPLHKNIQYF.

The V and J genes are TRBV18 and TRBJ1-1, with D possibly being TRBD1 (5 bases). Germline-derived CDR1 and CDR2 are KGHSH and LQKENI. CDR3 size: 13 residues. With 3 bases removed from V and 6 bases from J, the gap between germline ends came to 11 bases. CDR3 nucleotides: TGTGCCAGCTCACCCAGGGTGGACCCTGAAGCTTTCTTT. Protein product: CASSPRVDPEAFF.

The genes are TRBV20-1 and TRBJ2-1; 10 bases agree with TRBD2. The CDR3 runs to 14 residues. Germline values: CDR1 DFQATT, CDR2 SNEGSKA (reference sequence). The V segment lost 6 bases and the J segment 4 bases; nucleotides outside the gene matches: 6. CDR3 coding DNA: TGCAGTGCAAACAGCGGGAGGGGGTACAATGAGCAGTTCTTC. It translates to CSANSGRGYNEQFF.

This clonotype was detected only a few times. The V gene is TRBV12-3 or TRBV12-4, the J gene TRBJ1-2; 7 positions agree with TRBD1. V shed 7 bases, J shed 6 bases, and the junction held 5 bases outside the gene matches. The CDR3 is made up of 12 amino acids. As DNA, the CDR3 is TGTGCCAGCAACAGGGGCGGAGATGGCTACACCTTC. Translation: CASNRGGDGYTF.

This clonotype has a count of ten or more. The V and J genes are TRBV5-1 and TRBJ1-1; D gene ambiguous. This CDR3 has 12 amino acids. CDR1 and CDR2 from the germline V gene are SGHRS and YFSETQ. Trimming removed 5 bases at V and 2 bases at J, with 7 bases between. CDR3 nucleotide sequence: TGCGCCAGCAGGGACCCAAACACTGAAGCTTTCTTT. This encodes CASRDPNTEAFF.

The genes are TRBV7-2 and TRBJ2-2; tentatively, D is TRBD1 (6 bases). The CDR3 runs 16 residues. Germline V gene data show CDR1 as SGHTA and CDR2 as FQGNSA. The germline V and J ends were trimmed by 0 bases and 2 bases, with 10 bases remaining between them. The CDR3 coding sequence is TGTGCCAGCAGCTTAGCGGGGGCCTTCAACACCGGGGAGCTGTTTTTT. It yields the protein CASSLAGAFNTGELFF.

This clonotype was seen more than once but under ten times. The V and J genes are TRBV28 and TRBJ2-5, with D tentatively TRBD2 (6 bases). Trimming left V 4 bases short and J 1 base short, with 13 bases between. The CDR3 sequence is 15 residues long. Germline V gene data show CDR1 as MDHEN and CDR2 as SYDVKM. The CDR3 sequence: CASSSRGRSQETQYF. Written as DNA, the CDR3 is TGTGCCAGCAGTTCCCGGGGGAGGTCCCAAGAGACCCAGTACTTC.

The J gene is TRBJ2-1, the V gene TRBV2; D perhaps matches TRBD2 (6 bases). Germline-derived CDR1 and CDR2 are SNHLY and FYNNEI. This CDR3 has 14 amino acids. V lost 3 bases and J lost 4, with 10 bases in between. The CDR3 region is CASSEGLNYNEQFF. In nucleotides, the CDR3 is TGTGCCAGCAGTGAGGGACTTAATTACAATGAGCAGTTCTTC.

The chain is built from TRBV5-1 and TRBJ2-3; 8 bases align to TRBD1. Trimming removed 5 bases from V and 1 base from J; junction bases left unmatched: 6. The germline V gene has CDR1 SGHRS and CDR2 YFSETQ. There are 15 residues in the CDR3. The CDR3 DNA reads as TGCGCCAGCAGACCACCGGGACAGGGCACAGATACGCAGTATTTT. Amino acid sequence: CASRPPGQGTDTQYF.

This clonotype was seen more than once but under ten times. This chain's CDR3 is CSAGMTTEAFF. DNA for the CDR3: TGCAGTGCTGGAATGACAACTGAAGCTTTCTTT. V gene TRBV20-1 combines with J gene TRBJ1-1; no reliable D call. The CDR3 totals 11 residues. Germline V gene data show CDR1 as DFQATT and CDR2 as SNEGSKA (reference sequence). V was cut by 5 bases and J by 5 bases, with 9 bases left in between.

The rearrangement joins TRBV3-1 to TRBJ2-2, with unresolved D. CDR1 and CDR2 (germline): LGHDT, YNNKEL (reference sequence). The V and J ends lost 1 base and 7 bases respectively, with 13 bases between them. The CDR3 is made up of 15 amino acids. The CDR3 loop is CASSQGGSLIGELFF. DNA for the CDR3: TGTGCCAGCAGCCAAGGAGGAAGTTTAATCGGGGAGCTGTTTTTT.

There are a few counts of this clonotype. The V call is TRBV5-1, the J call TRBJ2-3; no firm D call. The CDR3 runs to 14 residues. CDR1 and CDR2 from the germline V gene are SGHRS and YFSETQ. V lost 3 bases and J 1 base, leaving 9 bases between the germline ends. CDR3 region: CASSSPARTDTQYF. In DNA, the CDR3 is TGCGCCAGCAGCTCCCCAGCCCGCACAGATACGCAGTATTTT.

This clonotype was counted many times. The chain couples TRBV12-3 or TRBV12-4 to TRBJ1-5, with 7 bases matching TRBD1. V shed 6 bases, J shed 4 bases, and the junction held 9 bases outside the gene matches. This CDR3 has 15 amino acids. CDR3 loop: CASSPSDRENQPQHF. DNA for the CDR3: TGTGCCAGCAGCCCAAGTGACAGGGAAAATCAGCCCCAGCATTTT.

There are many counts of this clonotype. This chain links TRBV2 with TRBJ2-1; D is unresolved. Trimming removed 7 bases from V and 1 base from J, with 11 bases in between. This CDR3 has 14 residues. Germline values: CDR1 SNHLY, CDR2 FYNNEI. The DNA for the CDR3 is TGTGCCAGCACGCCAGCCTCTTCCTACAATGAGCAGTTCTTC. Protein product: CASTPASSYNEQFF.